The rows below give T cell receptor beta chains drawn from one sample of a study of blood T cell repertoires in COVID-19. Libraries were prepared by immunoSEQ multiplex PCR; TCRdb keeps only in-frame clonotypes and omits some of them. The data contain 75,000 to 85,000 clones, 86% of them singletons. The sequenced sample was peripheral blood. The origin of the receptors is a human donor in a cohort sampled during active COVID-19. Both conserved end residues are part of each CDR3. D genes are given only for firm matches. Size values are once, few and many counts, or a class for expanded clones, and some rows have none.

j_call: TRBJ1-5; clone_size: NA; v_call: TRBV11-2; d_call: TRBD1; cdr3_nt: TGTGCCAGCAGCCTGTACGGACAGGGCGGCAATCAGCCCCAGCATTTT; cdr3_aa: CASSLYGQGGNQPQHF
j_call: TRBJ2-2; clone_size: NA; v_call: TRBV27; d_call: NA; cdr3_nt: TGTGCCAGCAGTTTAGGGATAACAGGGTTCCGGGAGCTGTTTTTT; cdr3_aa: CASSLGITGFRELFF
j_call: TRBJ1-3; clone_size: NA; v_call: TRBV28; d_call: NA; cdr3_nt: TGTGCCAGCAGTGGGGCCGGGTACTCTGGAAACACCATATATTTT; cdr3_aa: CASSGAGYSGNTIYF
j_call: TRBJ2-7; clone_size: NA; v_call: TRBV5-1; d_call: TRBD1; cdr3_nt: TGCGCCAGCAGCCCTACCGGGACAGGGGTTGGCGAGCAGTACTTC; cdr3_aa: CASSPTGTGVGEQYF
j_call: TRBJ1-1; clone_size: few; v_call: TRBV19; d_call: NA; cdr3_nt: TGTGCCAGTAGTAGGCGGGGAATCGGCACTGAAGCTTTCTTT; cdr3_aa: CASSRRGIGTEAFF
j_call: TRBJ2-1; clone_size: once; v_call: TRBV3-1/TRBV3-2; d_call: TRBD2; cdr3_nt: TGTGCCAGCAGCCAAGAAAGATCGACTAGCGGGGGTAATGAGCAGTTCTTC; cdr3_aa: CASSQERSTSGGNEQFF
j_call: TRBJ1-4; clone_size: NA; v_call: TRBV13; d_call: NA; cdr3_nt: TGTGCCAGCAGCCAGGGGAATAATGAAAAACTGTTTTTT; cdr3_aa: CASSQGNNEKLFF
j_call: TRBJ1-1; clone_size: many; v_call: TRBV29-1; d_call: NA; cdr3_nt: TGCAGCGTTGAATATGGAGGAGCTTTCTTT; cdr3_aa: CSVEYGGAFF
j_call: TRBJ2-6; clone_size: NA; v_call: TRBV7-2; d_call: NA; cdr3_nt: TGTGCCAGCAGCTTAGCACGGTTCTCTGGGGCCAACGTCCTGACTTTC; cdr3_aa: CASSLARFSGANVLTF
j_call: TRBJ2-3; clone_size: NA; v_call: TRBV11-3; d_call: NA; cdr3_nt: TGTGCCAGCAGCCTGGGCGATAGCACAGATACGCAGTATTTT; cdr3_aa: CASSLGDSTDTQYF
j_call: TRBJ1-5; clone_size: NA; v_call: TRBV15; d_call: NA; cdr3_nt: TGTGCCACCCGGTCGCTGAATCAGCCCCAGCATTTT; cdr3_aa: CATRSLNQPQHF
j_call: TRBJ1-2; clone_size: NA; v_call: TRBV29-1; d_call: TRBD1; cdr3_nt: TGCAGCGTGACACAGGGGGCTTACTATGGCTACACCTTC; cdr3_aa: CSVTQGAYYGYTF
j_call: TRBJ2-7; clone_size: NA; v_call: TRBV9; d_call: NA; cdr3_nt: TGTGCCAGCAGCGTAGGAACAGGACAGACCTCCTACGAGCAGTACTTC; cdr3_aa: CASSVGTGQTSYEQYF
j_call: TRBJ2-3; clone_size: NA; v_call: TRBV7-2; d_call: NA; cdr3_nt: TGTGCCAGCAGCTTAGACTATAGAGATACGCAGTATTTT; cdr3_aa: CASSLDYRDTQYF
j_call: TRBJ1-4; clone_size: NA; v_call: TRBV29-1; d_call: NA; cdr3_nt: TGCAGCGTCAGGGCCGGCGGACTGTTTTTT; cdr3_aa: CSVRAGGLFF
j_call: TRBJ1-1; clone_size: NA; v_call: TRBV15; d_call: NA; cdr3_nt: TGTGCCACCAGCAGAGATCTAGTTGGCCCCGAGGGCACTGAAGCTTTCTTT; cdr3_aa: CATSRDLVGPEGTEAFF
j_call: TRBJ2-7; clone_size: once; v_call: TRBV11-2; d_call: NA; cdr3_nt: TGTGCCAGCAGCCTGGGGACAAGTTACGAGCAGTACTTC; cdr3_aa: CASSLGTSYEQYF
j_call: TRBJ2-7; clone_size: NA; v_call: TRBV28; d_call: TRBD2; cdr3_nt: TGTGCCAGCAGCCCACCCCGTGGGGCGGGAGGGCTTGAGCAGTACTTC; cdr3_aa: CASSPPRGAGGLEQYF
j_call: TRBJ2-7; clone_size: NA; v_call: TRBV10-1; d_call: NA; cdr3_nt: TGCGCCAGCAGTGGGAGGTACGAGCAGTACTTC; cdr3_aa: CASSGRYEQYF
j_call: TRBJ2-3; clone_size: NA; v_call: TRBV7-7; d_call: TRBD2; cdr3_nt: TGTGCCAGCAGCCCCCGGGGAGGAGCGGGGAGCACAGATACGCAGTATTTT; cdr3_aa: CASSPRGGAGSTDTQYF
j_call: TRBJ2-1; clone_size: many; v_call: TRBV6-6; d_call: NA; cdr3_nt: TGTGCCAGCAGTTACTCGTCAAATGAGCAGTTCTTC; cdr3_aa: CASSYSSNEQFF
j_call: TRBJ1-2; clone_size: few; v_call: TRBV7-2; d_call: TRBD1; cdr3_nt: TGTGCCAGCAGCTTAGGGGGACAGGGCTCCTATGGCTACACCTTC; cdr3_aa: CASSLGGQGSYGYTF
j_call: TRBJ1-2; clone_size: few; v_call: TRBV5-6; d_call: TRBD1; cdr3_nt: TGTGCCAGCAGTGCCTTCCGCTTGGACAGGCTCTATGGCTACACCTTC; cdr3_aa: CASSAFRLDRLYGYTF
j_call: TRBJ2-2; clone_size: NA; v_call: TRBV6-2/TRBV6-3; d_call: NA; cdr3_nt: TGTGCCAGCAGTTACGGGCAGCCACCGAACACCGGGGAGCTGTTTTTT; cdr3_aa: CASSYGQPPNTGELFF
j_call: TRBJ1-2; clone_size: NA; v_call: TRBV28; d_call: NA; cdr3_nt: TGTGCCAGCAGTTTAGTACAGGTTTCGGAGGGCTACACCTTC; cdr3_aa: CASSLVQVSEGYTF
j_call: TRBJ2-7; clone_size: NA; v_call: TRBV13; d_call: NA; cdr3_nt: TGTGCCAGCAGCGACCGGGACTCCTTATACGAGCAGTACTTC; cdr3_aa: CASSDRDSLYEQYF